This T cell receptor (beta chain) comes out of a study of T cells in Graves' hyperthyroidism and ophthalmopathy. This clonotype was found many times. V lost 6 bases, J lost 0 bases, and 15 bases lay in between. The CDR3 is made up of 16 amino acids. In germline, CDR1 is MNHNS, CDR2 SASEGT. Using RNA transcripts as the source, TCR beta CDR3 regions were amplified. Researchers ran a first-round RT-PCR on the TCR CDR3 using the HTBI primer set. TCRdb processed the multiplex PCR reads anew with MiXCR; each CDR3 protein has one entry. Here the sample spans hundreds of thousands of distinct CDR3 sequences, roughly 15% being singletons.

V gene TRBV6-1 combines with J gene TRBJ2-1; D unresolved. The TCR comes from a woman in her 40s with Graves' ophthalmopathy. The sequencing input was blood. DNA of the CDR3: TGTGCCAGCAGCCAGTGGGCGTCTAGCTCCTACAATGAGCAGTTCTTC. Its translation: CASSQWASSSYNEQFF.